Listed below are T cell receptor beta chains from one sample, sequenced in a study of CD8+CD57+ T cells in acquired aplastic anemia. MiXCR was run by TCRdb on the reads, yielding one entry per CDR3 protein. The sample carries approximately 190,000 distinct CDR3 sequences, more than 45% recorded once. Sequencing was performed on sorted CD4+, CD8+, or CD8+CD57+ T cells (not recorded which) from PBMCs. The receptors were sampled from a human donor with aplastic anemia. Each CDR3 is given with its conserved first and last residue. D genes are given only for firm matches. Some rows mark clone size as missing; the rest say once, few, many or name a class of expanded clone.

J: TRBJ1-3; D: -; length: 15; size: many; V: TRBV5-1; DNA: TGCGCCAGCCGACCCTCCGGGGGTTCTCAACGGACCATATATTTT; CDR3: CASRPSGGSQRTIYF
J: TRBJ1-1; D: -; length: 12; size: many; V: TRBV11-3; DNA: TGTGCCAGCAGCTTAAGAAGGGGAAAAGCTTTCTTT; CDR3: CASSLRRGKAFF
J: TRBJ1-1; D: -; length: 15; size: once; V: TRBV5-1; DNA: TGCGCCAGCAGCTCAGTTCAGGGCTCCGACACTGAAGCTTTCTTT; CDR3: CASSSVQGSDTEAFF
J: TRBJ1-1; D: -; length: 15; size: -; V: TRBV25-1; DNA: TGTGCCAGCAGTGGGGCGGGCCCGATGAACACTGAAGCTTTCTTT; CDR3: CASSGAGPMNTEAFF
J: TRBJ1-5; D: -; length: 15; size: -; V: TRBV7-2; DNA: TGTGCCAGCAGGGTGACGGGGAGAAGAAATCAGCCCCAGCATTTT; CDR3: CASRVTGRRNQPQHF
J: TRBJ1-6; D: TRBD1; length: 14; size: few; V: TRBV15; DNA: TGTGCCACCAGTAAGGGACAGGCTAATTCACCCCTCCACTTT; CDR3: CATSKGQANSPLHF
J: TRBJ1-1; D: -; length: 12; size: -; V: TRBV7-3; DNA: TGTGCCAGCAGCCCGGGACACACTGAAGCTTTCTTT; CDR3: CASSPGHTEAFF
J: TRBJ1-6; D: TRBD1; length: 12; size: many; V: TRBV6-4; DNA: TGTGCCAGAAGGACAGGCAATTCACCCCTCCACTTT; CDR3: CARRTGNSPLHF
J: TRBJ2-7; D: -; length: 18; size: -; V: TRBV11-2; DNA: TGTGCCAGCAGCCCCCGGGGAGTGTGGGACACCCTTCCTACCGAAGAGTACTTC; CDR3: CASSPRGVWDTLPTEEYF
J: TRBJ1-2; D: TRBD1; length: 13; size: -; V: TRBV19; DNA: TGTGCCAGTCGGACAGGGGGCGTTAAGGGCTACACCTTC; CDR3: CASRTGGVKGYTF
J: TRBJ2-7; D: -; length: 15; size: many; V: TRBV20-1; DNA: TGCAGTGCTAGTAATACCGGGATAAGGTCCTACGAGCAGTACTTC; CDR3: CSASNTGIRSYEQYF
J: TRBJ2-7; D: -; length: 13; size: -; V: TRBV15; DNA: TGTGCCACTGGGACAAGATACTCCTACGAGCAGTACTTC; CDR3: CATGTRYSYEQYF
J: TRBJ1-3; D: -; length: 18; size: few; V: TRBV5-1; DNA: TGCGCCAGCAGCTTTACCGGGACATCCTTAACCTCTGGAAACACCATATATTTT; CDR3: CASSFTGTSLTSGNTIYF
J: TRBJ2-5; D: -; length: 10; size: -; V: TRBV2; DNA: TGTGCCAGCAGTGAAGGATCCCAGCACTTC; CDR3: CASSEGSQHF
J: TRBJ1-5; D: -; length: 13; size: few; V: TRBV10-3; DNA: TGTGCCATCAGCTTGGACAGAGATCAGCCCCAGCATTTT; CDR3: CAISLDRDQPQHF
J: TRBJ1-2; D: TRBD1; length: 15; size: -; V: TRBV2; DNA: TGTGCCAGCAGTGAAAGGACAGGGGTAAACTATGGCTACACCTTC; CDR3: CASSERTGVNYGYTF
J: TRBJ2-1; D: -; length: 18; size: -; V: TRBV10-3; DNA: TGTGCCATCAGCGAGCCATCGACAGGCCAAATCAAATCAAGTGAGCAGTTCTTC; CDR3: CAISEPSTGQIKSSEQFF
J: TRBJ1-2; D: TRBD1; length: 15; size: many; V: TRBV6-5; DNA: TGTGCCAGCAGTTACTCGAGGACAGGGGGCTATGGCTACACCTTC; CDR3: CASSYSRTGGYGYTF
J: TRBJ2-7; D: -; length: 13; size: -; V: TRBV10-3; DNA: TGTGCCATCAGTGAGTTACCGGGTCTCGAGCAGTACTTC; CDR3: CAISELPGLEQYF
J: TRBJ1-6; D: TRBD1; length: 16; size: few; V: TRBV3-1; DNA: TGTGCCAGCAGTCTCCGGGACAGGGGGCTAAAATCACCCCTCCACTTT; CDR3: CASSLRDRGLKSPLHF
J: TRBJ2-7; D: TRBD2; length: 14; size: many; V: TRBV6-1; DNA: TGTGCCAGCAGGGCCGGGACTAGCGTCTACGAGCAGTACTTC; CDR3: CASRAGTSVYEQYF
J: TRBJ2-1; D: TRBD2; length: 13; size: many; V: TRBV15; DNA: TGTGCCACCAGCAGAGAACTAGCGGGAGGACCGTTCTTC; CDR3: CATSRELAGGPFF
J: TRBJ2-1; D: -; length: 12; size: once; V: TRBV29-1; DNA: TGCAGCGTTGTTGATCCCTACAATGAGCAGTTCTTC; CDR3: CSVVDPYNEQFF
J: TRBJ2-1; D: TRBD1; length: 13; size: many; V: TRBV15; DNA: TGTGCCACCCAGCAGGGGGCTTTTGATGAGCAGTTCTTC; CDR3: CATQQGAFDEQFF
J: TRBJ1-1; D: -; length: 13; size: -; V: TRBV10-2; DNA: TGCGCCAGCAGTGAGAGGAAGAACACTGAAGCTTTCTTT; CDR3: CASSERKNTEAFF
J: TRBJ2-5; D: TRBD2; length: 15; size: few; V: TRBV24-1; DNA: TGTGCCACCAGTGATTTGATGGGGGGGGTAGAGACCCAGTACTTC; CDR3: CATSDLMGGVETQYF
J: TRBJ1-2; D: TRBD1; length: 13; size: many; V: TRBV10-3; DNA: TGTGCCATCAGTGACAGGGGGCTCGATGGCTACACCTTC; CDR3: CAISDRGLDGYTF
J: TRBJ1-1; D: -; length: 14; size: many; V: TRBV6-1; DNA: TGTGCCAGCAGCGGAGGGGCAGGAAACACTGAAGCTTTCTTT; CDR3: CASSGGAGNTEAFF
J: TRBJ1-1; D: -; length: 14; size: once; V: TRBV6-5; DNA: TGTGCCAGCAGTTACTCACCAGGGGACACTGAAGCTTTCTTT; CDR3: CASSYSPGDTEAFF
J: TRBJ2-2; D: -; length: 15; size: -; V: TRBV6-1; DNA: TGTGCCAGCGGGAATGGCCTCGGAGACACCGGGGAGCTGTTTTTT; CDR3: CASGNGLGDTGELFF
J: TRBJ1-5; D: -; length: 16; size: -; V: TRBV19; DNA: TGTGCCAGTACCCTTCTGTTCGGGGATAGCAATCAGCCCCAGCATTTT; CDR3: CASTLLFGDSNQPQHF
J: TRBJ1-2; D: TRBD1; length: 15; size: -; V: TRBV2; DNA: TGTGCCAGCAGTGGGATTTTGGGGACAGATTATGGCTACACCTTC; CDR3: CASSGILGTDYGYTF
J: TRBJ2-5; D: TRBD2; length: 15; size: many; V: TRBV20-1; DNA: TGCAGTGCTACACTAGCGGGAGGGGCGGTGGAGACCCAGTACTTC; CDR3: CSATLAGGAVETQYF
J: TRBJ2-1; D: -; length: 13; size: few; V: TRBV24-1; DNA: TGTGCCACCAGTGACCCTCAGGGGTATGAGCAGTTCTTC; CDR3: CATSDPQGYEQFF
J: TRBJ2-3; D: -; length: 13; size: many; V: TRBV12-3/TRBV12-4; DNA: TGTGCCAGCAGTCCCATTGCGGGAGATACGCAGTATTTT; CDR3: CASSPIAGDTQYF
J: TRBJ1-4; D: -; length: 12; size: -; V: TRBV2; DNA: TGTGCCAGCAGTCAACAGGATGAAAAACTGTTTTTT; CDR3: CASSQQDEKLFF
J: TRBJ2-3; D: -; length: 16; size: many; V: TRBV20-1; DNA: TGCAGTGCTAGGTCGCCGGGCCTCGAGGGCACAGATACGCAGTATTTT; CDR3: CSARSPGLEGTDTQYF